This TCR beta chain was sequenced during a study of cytomegalovirus exposure and HLA in healthy donors. This clone appeared a single time. The target antigen is unknown. PCR was performed using 60 Vbeta and 13 Jbeta primers. Clones were sequenced by immunoSEQ multiplex PCR, and TCRdb holds only the in-frame ones, with some missing. The data hold 100,000 to 150,000 clones, with more than 75% observed a single time. Germline V gene lookup returns CDR1 SGHAT and CDR2 FQNNGV. CDR3 size: 14 residues. V was clipped by 5 bases and J by 4 bases, with 15 bases between them. The study, taken as a whole, reports: Analyzed later, most CMV-associated TCR beta chains appeared HLA-restricted. An observed cluster of highly shared sequence variants was recorded as a likely sequencing artifact. A later look showed TCR association rates differing by HLA locus, highest for DRB1 and lowest for HLA-C.

The chain joins TRBV11-2 to TRBJ2-7, with D perhaps matching TRBD1 (7 bases). This receptor was taken from a woman aged 60 to 75 in good health and CMV-seropositive. The sequencing sample was made of PBMCs. CDR3 nucleotide sequence: TGTGCCAGCAGCCGCGGGACAGACGGATACGAGCAGTACTTC. Translated: CASSRGTDGYEQYF.